The clone carrying this TCR beta chain was detected a few times. Libraries were prepared by immunoSEQ multiplex PCR; TCRdb keeps only in-frame clonotypes and omits some of them. The sample has tens of thousands of clones, around 77% seen once; the top ten hold 6.3%. The CDR3 loop spans 18 amino acids. The V gene end was trimmed by 4 bases and the J gene end by 2 bases; junction bases not matched to a gene: 19. The germline gives CDR1 SQVTM, CDR2 ANQGSEA. The data originate from a study of OX40 agonist ivuxolimab in advanced cancers. The chain uses TRBV29-1 and TRBJ2-7; TRBD1 agrees at 8 bases. This clonotype was obtained from an adult with an advanced solid tumor such as melanoma, head and neck, liver or kidney cancer. This specimen was CD4+ or CD8+ T cells sorted from blood, taken in a trial of the OX40 agonist ivuxolimab. In nucleotides, the CDR3 is TGCAGCGTTGGGGGTCAAAATAGACGGCGACAGGGGACCTACGAGCAGTACTTC. Amino acids: CSVGGQNRRRQGTYEQYF.